This TCR beta chain comes out of a study of blood T cell repertoires in COVID-19. About the study: Sources were T cells, B-cell-depleted T cells, or PBMCs; the material itself was cDNA or gDNA.

The CDR3 has 15 amino acids. Germline CDR1 and CDR2: SGHAT and FQNNGV. The germline V and J ends were trimmed by 5 bases and 1 base, with 13 bases remaining between them. The table came from immunoSEQ multiplex PCR; TCRdb's copy has only in-frame clones and leaves some out. The sample carries 100,000 to 150,000 clones, 85% to 90% recorded once. The sequenced sample was peripheral blood. The receptor comes from a middle-aged man with active COVID-19. The chain is built from TRBV11-2 and TRBJ2-3; tentatively, D is TRBD1 (5 bases). DNA for the CDR3: TGTGCCAGCAGCCCGACCAGCAGGGGCACAGATACGCAGTATTTT. This codes for CASSPTSRGTDTQYF.